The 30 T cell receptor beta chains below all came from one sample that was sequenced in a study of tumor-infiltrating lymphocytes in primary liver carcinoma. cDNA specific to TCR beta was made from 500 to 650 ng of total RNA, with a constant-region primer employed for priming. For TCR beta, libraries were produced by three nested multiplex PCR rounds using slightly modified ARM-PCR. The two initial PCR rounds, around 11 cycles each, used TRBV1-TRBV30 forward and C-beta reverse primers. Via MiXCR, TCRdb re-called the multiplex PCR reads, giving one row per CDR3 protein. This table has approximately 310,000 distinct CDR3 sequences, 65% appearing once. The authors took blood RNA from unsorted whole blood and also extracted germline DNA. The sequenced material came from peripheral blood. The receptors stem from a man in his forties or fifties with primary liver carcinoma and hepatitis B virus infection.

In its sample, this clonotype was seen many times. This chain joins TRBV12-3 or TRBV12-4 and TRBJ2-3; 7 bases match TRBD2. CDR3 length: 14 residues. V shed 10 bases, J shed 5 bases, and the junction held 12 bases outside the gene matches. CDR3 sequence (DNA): TGTGCCACCAAGGGTGGGCTAGCGGTAGATACGCAGTATTTT. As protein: CATKGGLAVDTQYF.

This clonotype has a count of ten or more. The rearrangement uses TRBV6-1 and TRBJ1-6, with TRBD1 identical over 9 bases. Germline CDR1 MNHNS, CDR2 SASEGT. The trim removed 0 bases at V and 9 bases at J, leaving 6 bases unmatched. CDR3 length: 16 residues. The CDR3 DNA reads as TGTGCCAGCAGTGAAGCCGGGACAGGGCTGGGTTCACCCCTCCACTTT. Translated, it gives CASSEAGTGLGSPLHF.

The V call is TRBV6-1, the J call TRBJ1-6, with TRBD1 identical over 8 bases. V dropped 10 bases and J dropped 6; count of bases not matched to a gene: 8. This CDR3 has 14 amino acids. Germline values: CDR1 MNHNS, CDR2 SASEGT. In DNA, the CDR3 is TGTGCCAACAAACCGGGACAGGTTAATTCACCCCTCCACTTT. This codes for CANKPGQVNSPLHF.

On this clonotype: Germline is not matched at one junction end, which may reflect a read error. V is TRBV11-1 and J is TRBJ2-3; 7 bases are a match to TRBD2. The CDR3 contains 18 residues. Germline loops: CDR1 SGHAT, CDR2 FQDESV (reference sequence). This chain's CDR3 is CTSSLGLVGGPSTDTQYF. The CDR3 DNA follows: TGTACCAGCAGCTTGGGTCTAGTGGGAGGGCCCAGCACAGATACGCAGTATTTT.

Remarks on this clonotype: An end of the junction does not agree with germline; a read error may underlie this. The CDR3 sequence: CASSRLGGITNTQYF. The CDR3 DNA reads TGTGCCAGCAGCCGACTCGGCGGTATCACAAATACGCAGTATTTT. The J gene is TRBJ2-3, the V gene TRBV11-2, with D uncertain. The germline gives CDR1 SGHAT, CDR2 FQNNGV. The CDR3 is 15 amino acids. Variable domain in full (rest from reference TRBV11-2 and TRBJ2-3): EAGVAQSPRYKIIEKRQSVAFWCNPISGHATLYWYQQILGQGPKLLIQFQNNGVVDDSQLPKDRFSAERLKGVDSTLKIQPAKLEDSAVYLCASSRLGGITNTQYFGPGTRLTVL.

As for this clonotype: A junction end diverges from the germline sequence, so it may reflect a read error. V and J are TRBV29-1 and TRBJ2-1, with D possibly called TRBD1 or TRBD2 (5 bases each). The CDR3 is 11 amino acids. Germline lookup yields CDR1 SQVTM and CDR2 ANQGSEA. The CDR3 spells CSIGRGNQQFF. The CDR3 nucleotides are TGCAGCATAGGACGGGGCAATCAGCAGTTCTTC.

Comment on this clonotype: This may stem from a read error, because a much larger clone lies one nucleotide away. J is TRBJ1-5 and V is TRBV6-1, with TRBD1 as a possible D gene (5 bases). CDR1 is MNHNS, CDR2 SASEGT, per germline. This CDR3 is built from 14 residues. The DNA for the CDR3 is TGTGTCAGCAGACCGGGGCAGTGGGATCAGCCCCAGCATTTT. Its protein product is CVSRPGQWDQPQHF.

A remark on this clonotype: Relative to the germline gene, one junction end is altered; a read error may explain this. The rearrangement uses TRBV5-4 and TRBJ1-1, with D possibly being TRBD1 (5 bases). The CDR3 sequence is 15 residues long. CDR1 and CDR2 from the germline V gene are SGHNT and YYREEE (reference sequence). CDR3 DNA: TGTGCCAGCAGCTCAACACAGGATATTGGCACTGAAGCTTTATTT. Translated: CASSSTQDIGTEALF.

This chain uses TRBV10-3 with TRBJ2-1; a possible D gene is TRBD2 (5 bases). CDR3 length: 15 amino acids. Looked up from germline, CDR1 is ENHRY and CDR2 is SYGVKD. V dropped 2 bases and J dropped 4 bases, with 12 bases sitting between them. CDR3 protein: CAISESGSGYNEQFF. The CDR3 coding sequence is TGTGCCATCAGTGAGAGCGGAAGTGGGTACAATGAGCAGTTCTTC.

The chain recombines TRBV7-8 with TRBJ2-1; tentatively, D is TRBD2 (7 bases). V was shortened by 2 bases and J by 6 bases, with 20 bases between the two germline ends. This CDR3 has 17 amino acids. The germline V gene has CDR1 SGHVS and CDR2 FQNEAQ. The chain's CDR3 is CASSLTNREGALNEQFF. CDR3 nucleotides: TGTGCCAGCAGCTTAACTAACAGGGAGGGAGCCCTCAATGAGCAGTTCTTC. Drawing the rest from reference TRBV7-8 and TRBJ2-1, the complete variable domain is GAGVSQSPRYKVAKRGQDVALRCDPISGHVSLFWYQQALGQGPEFLTYFQNEAQLDKSGLPSDRFFAERPEGSVSTLKIQRTQQEDSAVYLCASSLTNREGALNEQFFGPGTRLTVL.

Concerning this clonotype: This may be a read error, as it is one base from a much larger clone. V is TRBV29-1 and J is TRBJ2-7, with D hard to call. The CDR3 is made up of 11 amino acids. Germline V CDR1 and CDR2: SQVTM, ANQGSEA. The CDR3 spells CSAKNAREHYF. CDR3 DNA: TGCAGCGCTAAGAACGCCCGCGAGCACTACTTC.

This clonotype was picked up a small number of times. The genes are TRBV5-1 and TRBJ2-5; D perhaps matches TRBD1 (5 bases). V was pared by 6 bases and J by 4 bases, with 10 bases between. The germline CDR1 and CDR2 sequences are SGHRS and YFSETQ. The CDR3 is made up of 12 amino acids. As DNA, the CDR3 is TGCGCCAGCAAAAAGGGGCGAGAGACCCAGTACTTC. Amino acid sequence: CASKKGRETQYF.

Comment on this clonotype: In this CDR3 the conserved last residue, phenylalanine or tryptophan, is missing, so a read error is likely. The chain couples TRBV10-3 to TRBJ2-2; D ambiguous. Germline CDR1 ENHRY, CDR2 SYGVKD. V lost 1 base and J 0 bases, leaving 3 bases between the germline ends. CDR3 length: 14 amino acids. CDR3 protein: CAISEFANTGELFC. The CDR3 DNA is TGTGCCATCAGTGAGTTCGCGAACACCGGGGAGCTGTTTTGT.

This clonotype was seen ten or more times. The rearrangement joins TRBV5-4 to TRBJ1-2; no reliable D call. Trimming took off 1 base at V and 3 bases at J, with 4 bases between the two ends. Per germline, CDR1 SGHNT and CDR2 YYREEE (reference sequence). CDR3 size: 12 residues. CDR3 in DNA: TGTGCCAGCAGCTTGACAGACTATGGCTACACCTTC. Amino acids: CASSLTDYGYTF.

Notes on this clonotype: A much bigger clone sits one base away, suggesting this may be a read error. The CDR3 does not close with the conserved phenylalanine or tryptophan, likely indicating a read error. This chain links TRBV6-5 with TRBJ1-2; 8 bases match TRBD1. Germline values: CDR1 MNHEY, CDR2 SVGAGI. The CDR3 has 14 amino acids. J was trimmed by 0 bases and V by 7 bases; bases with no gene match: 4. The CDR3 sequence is CASTGQGANYGYTL. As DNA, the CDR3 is TGTGCCAGCACCGGACAGGGAGCTAACTATGGCTACACCCTC.

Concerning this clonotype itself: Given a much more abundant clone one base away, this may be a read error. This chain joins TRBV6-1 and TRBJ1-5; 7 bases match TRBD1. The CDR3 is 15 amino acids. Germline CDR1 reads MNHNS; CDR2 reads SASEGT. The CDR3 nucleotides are TGTGTCAGCAGTGAAGGGGACAGATGGAATCAGCCCCAGCATTTT. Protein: CVSSEGDRWNQPQHF.

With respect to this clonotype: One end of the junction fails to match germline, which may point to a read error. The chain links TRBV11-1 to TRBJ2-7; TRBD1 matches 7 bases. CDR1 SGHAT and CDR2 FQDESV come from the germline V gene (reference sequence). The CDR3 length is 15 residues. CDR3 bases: TGTGCCAACAGCAAGGGGACAGAGGCTACCTACGAGCAGTACTTC. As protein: CANSKGTEATYEQYF.

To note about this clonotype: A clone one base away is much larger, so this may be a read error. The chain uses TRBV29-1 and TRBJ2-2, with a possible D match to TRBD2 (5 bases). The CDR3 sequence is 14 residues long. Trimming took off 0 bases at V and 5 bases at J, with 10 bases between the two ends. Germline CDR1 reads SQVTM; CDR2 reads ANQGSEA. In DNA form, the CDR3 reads TGCAGCGTTGAAGACCCCTGGGAGACCGGGGAGCTGTTTTTT. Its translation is CSVEDPWETGELFF.

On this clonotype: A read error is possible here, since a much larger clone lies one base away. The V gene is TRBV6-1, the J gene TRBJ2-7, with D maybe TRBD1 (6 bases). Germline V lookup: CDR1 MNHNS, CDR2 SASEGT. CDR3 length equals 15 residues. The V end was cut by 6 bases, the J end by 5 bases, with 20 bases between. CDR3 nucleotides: TGTGCCAGCAGCATCACAGGGTCTCCCATCCACGAGCAGTACTTC. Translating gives CASSITGSPIHEQYF.

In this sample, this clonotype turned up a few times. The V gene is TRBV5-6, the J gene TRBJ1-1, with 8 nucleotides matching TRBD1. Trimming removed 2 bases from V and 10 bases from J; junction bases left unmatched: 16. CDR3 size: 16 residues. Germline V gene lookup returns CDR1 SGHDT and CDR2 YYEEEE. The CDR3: CASSLLGDRMSFRAFF. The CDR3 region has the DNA TGTGCCAGCAGCTTATTGGGGGACAGGATGAGTTTCCGAGCTTTCTTT. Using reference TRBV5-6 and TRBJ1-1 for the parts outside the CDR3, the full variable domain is DAGVTQSPTHLIKTRGQQVTLRCSPKSGHDTVSWYQQALGQGPQFIFQYYEEEERQRGNFPDRFSGHQFPNYSSELNVNALLLGDSALYLCASSLLGDRMSFRAFFGQGTRLTVV.

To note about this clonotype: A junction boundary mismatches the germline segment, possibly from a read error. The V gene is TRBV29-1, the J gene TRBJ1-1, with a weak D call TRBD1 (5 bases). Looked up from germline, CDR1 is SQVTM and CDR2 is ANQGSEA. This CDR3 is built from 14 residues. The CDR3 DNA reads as TGCAGCGTTTTGAGGGGAGGGATGATCACTGAAGCTTTCTTC. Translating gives CSVLRGGMITEAFF.

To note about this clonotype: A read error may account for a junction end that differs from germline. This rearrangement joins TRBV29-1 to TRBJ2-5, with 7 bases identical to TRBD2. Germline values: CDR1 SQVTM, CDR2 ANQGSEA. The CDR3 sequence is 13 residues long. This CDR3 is CSVEMVGGETQYF. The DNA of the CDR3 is TGTAGCGTTGAAATGGTGGGGGGGGAGACCCAGTACTTC.

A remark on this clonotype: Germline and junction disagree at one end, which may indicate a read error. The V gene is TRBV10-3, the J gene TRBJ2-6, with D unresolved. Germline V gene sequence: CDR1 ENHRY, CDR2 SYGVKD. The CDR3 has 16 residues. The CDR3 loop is CAISDRQTSGVNVLTF. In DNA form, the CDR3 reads TGTGCCATCAGTGACAGGCAGACCTCTGGGGTCAACGTCCTGACTTTC.

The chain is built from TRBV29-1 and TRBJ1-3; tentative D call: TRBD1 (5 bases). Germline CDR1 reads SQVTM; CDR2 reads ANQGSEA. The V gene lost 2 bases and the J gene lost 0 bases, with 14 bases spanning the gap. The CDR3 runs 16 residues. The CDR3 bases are TGCAGCGTTGAAACCCTACGGGACGTCTCTGGAAACACCATATATTTT. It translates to CSVETLRDVSGNTIYF.

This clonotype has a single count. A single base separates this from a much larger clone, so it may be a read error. In DNA, the CDR3 is TGTGCCAGCAGCTTGGACGCGGGGGCCTCCATAGATACGCAGTATTTT. Encoded protein: CASSLDAGASIDTQYF. The chain recombines TRBV5-4 with TRBJ2-3; a weak D match, TRBD2 (7 bases). Germline values: CDR1 SGHNT, CDR2 YYREEE (reference sequence). CDR3 length equals 16 residues. V was shortened by 0 bases and J by 5 bases, with 16 bases between the two germline ends.

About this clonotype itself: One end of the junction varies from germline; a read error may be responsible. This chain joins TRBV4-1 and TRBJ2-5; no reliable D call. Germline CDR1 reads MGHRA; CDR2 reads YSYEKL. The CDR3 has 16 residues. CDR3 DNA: TGCGCCAGCAGCCAATTTATAACGACTTCCCAAGAGGCCCAGTACTTC. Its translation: CASSQFITTSQEAQYF.

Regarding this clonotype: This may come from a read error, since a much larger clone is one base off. The DNA of the CDR3 is TGTGCCAGCAGTGAAGCGGCCCTCCGAGGCTACACCTTC. Its protein product is CASSEAALRGYTF. V gene TRBV6-1 combines with J gene TRBJ1-2; D not resolved. Germline assignment: CDR1 MNHNS and CDR2 SASEGT. The V gene lost 0 bases and the J gene lost 8 bases, with 10 bases spanning the gap. CDR3 size: 13 residues.

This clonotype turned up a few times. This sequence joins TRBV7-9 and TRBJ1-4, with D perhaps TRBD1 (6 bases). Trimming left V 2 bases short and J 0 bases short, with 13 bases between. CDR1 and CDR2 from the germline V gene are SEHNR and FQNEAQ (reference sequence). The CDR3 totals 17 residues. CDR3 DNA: TGTGCCAGCAGCTTACAGGCGGGGGCACCAACTAATGAAAAACTGTTTTTT. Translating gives CASSLQAGAPTNEKLFF.

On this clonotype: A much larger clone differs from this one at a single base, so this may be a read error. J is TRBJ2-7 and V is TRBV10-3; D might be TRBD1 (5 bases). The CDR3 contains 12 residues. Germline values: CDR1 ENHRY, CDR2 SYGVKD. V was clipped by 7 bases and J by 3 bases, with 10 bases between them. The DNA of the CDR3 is TGTGCCATCAACCAGCAGGGCTACGAGCAGTACTTC. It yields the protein CAINQQGYEQYF.

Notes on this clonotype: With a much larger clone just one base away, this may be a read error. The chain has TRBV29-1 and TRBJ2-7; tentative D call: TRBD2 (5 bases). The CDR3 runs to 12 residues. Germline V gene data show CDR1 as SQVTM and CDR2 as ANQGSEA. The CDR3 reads CGVGRDSYEQYF. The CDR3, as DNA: TGCGGCGTTGGACGGGACTCCTACGAGCAGTACTTC.